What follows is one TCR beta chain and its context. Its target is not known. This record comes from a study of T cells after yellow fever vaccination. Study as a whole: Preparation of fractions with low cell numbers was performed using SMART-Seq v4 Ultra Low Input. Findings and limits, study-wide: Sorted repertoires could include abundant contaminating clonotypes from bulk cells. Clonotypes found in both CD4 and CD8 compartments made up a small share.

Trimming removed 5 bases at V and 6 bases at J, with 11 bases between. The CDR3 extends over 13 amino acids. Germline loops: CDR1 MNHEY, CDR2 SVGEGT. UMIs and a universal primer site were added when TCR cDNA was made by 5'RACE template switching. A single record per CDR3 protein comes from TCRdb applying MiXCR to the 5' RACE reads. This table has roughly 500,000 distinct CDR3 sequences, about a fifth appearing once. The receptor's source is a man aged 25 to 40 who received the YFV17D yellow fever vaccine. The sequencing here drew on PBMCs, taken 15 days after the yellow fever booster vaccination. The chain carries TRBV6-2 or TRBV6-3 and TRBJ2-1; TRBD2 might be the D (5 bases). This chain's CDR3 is CASSLLARNEQFF. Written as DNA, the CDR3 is TGTGCCAGCAGTCTTCTAGCACGCAATGAGCAGTTCTTC.